Sequencing of this T cell receptor (beta chain) was carried out in a study of Graves' ophthalmopathy and Graves' hyperthyroidism. Study-level results: Between ophthalmopathy and stable hyperthyroidism, a 13-signature model drew a separation with roughly 88% sensitivity and approximately 81% specificity. Also, most clonotypes expanded in the thyroid above 0.001 frequency appeared in blood.

This clonotype was seen many times. Its antigen is unknown. Germline V CDR1 and CDR2: SQVTM, ANQGSEA. There are 12 residues in the CDR3. V lost 0 bases, J lost 3 bases, and 6 bases lay in between. RNA served as the template for amplifying TCR beta CDR3 regions. The first-round RT-PCR employed HTBI primers together with the Qiagen OneStep RT-PCR kit. A multiplex PCR was then performed as the second round. A single record per CDR3 protein comes from TCRdb applying MiXCR to the multiplex PCR reads. The top ten hold roughly 3% of the sample, which has approximately 640,000 distinct CDR3 sequences, roughly 41% seen once. For donors with ophthalmopathy, the disease showed moderate-to-severe activity, reached CAS ≥3 and NOSPECS ≥4, and had lasted under 3 months.

The receptor's source is an adult man with Graves' ophthalmopathy. The chain has TRBV29-1 and TRBJ2-7; the D is unclear. Sequencing was performed on peripheral blood. The CDR3 DNA reads as TGCAGCGTTGAAGATTTACTCTACGAGCAGTACTTC. Translating gives CSVEDLLYEQYF.